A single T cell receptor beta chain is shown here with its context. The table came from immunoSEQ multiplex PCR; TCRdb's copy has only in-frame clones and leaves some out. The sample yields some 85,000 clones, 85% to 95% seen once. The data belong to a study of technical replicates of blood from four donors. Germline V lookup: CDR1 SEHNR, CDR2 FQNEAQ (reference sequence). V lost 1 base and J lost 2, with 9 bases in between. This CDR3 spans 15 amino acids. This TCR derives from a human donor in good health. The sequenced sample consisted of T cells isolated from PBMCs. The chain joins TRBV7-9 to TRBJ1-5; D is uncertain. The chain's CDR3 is CASSLDGVGNQPQHF. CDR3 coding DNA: TGTGCCAGCAGCTTAGACGGAGTGGGCAATCAGCCCCAGCATTTT.